Shown below are 18 T cell receptor beta chains from a single sample sequenced in a study of blood T cell repertoires in COVID-19. Sequenced by immunoSEQ multiplex PCR; TCRdb stores in-frame clones only, minus some. The table shows about 100,000 clones, with 80% to 95% occurring only once. The sequenced sample was peripheral blood. These receptors were taken from a man aged 45-65 years with active COVID-19.

V is TRBV11-2 and J is TRBJ1-1; 7 bases align to TRBD1. The CDR3 loop spans 13 amino acids. V was clipped by 5 bases and J by 5 bases; unmatched bases: 5. Germline V gene sequence: CDR1 SGHAT, CDR2 FQNNGV. The CDR3 DNA follows: TGTGCCAGCAGCCGTTACAGGGGTACTGAAGCTTTCTTT. As protein: CASSRYRGTEAFF.

This clone occurred a few times. This rearrangement joins TRBV6-1 to TRBJ1-6; D possibly corresponds to TRBD1 (5 bases). The germline V and J ends were trimmed by 2 bases and 11 bases, with 13 bases remaining between them. Germline-derived CDR1 and CDR2 are MNHNS and SASEGT. This CDR3 has 14 amino acids. The chain's CDR3 is CASSESRVLAPLHF. The CDR3 DNA is TGTGCCAGCAGTGAATCCAGGGTGTTGGCACCCCTCCACTTT.

The chain links TRBV5-6 to TRBJ1-1; D is undetermined. Germline loops: CDR1 SGHDT, CDR2 YYEEEE. V was pared by 0 bases and J by 0 bases, with 12 bases between. The CDR3 has 16 residues. The DNA for the CDR3 is TGTGCCAGCAGCTTGGGGTCTAGGAGGATGAACACTGAAGCTTTCTTT. It translates to CASSLGSRRMNTEAFF.

V and J are TRBV7-8 and TRBJ2-7, with TRBD2 as a possible D gene (5 bases). Germline V gene sequence: CDR1 SGHVS, CDR2 FQNEAQ. The CDR3 is 13 amino acids. V lost 5 bases to trimming and J lost 0 bases, with 8 bases between them. DNA for the CDR3: TGTGCCAGCAGCATGGACTTCTCCTACGAGCAGTACGTC. It encodes CASSMDFSYEQYV.

The rearrangement uses TRBV3-1 (or the pseudogene TRBV3-2) and TRBJ2-3; 9 nucleotides align to TRBD2. The V gene end was trimmed by 4 bases and the J gene end by 3 bases; junction bases not matched to a gene: 5. The CDR3 is made up of 15 amino acids. Germline V lookup: CDR1 LGHDT, CDR2 YNNKEL (reference sequence). Here the CDR3 DNA reads TGTGCCAGCAGCCCCATAGCGGGGGTTACAGATACGCAGTATTTT. It encodes CASSPIAGVTDTQYF.

The chain links TRBV6-6 to TRBJ2-7; a possible D gene is TRBD1 (6 bases). Germline V CDR1 and CDR2: MNHNY, SVGAGI (reference sequence). Trimming removed 5 bases from V and 0 bases from J, with 17 bases in between. The CDR3 runs to 16 residues. CDR3 sequence: CASSPVGQSSSYEQYV. The CDR3 DNA follows: TGTGCCAGCAGTCCGGTCGGACAGTCCAGCTCCTACGAGCAGTACGTC.

The chain joins TRBV7-9 to TRBJ2-1; D call uncertain. Germline lookup yields CDR1 SEHNR and CDR2 FQNEAQ (reference sequence). The CDR3 sequence is 11 residues long. The V end was cut by 4 bases, the J end by 6 bases, with 4 bases between. CDR3 DNA sequence: TGTGCCAGCAGCTCCGGCAATGAGCAGTTCTTC. This sequence encodes CASSSGNEQFF.

This clone was detected only a few times. The chain couples TRBV27 to TRBJ1-4, with 8 bases fitting TRBD1. Germline V gene sequence: CDR1 MNHEY, CDR2 SMNVEV (reference sequence). The CDR3 extends over 15 amino acids. V was pared by 1 base and J by 7 bases, with 5 bases of the junction left unmatched. The CDR3 here is CASSLFGQGSEKLFF. Written as DNA, the CDR3 is TGTGCCAGCAGTTTATTCGGACAGGGTAGTGAAAAACTGTTTTTT.

This sequence joins TRBV7-9 and TRBJ2-6, with D uncertain. The CDR3 loop spans 14 amino acids. Germline assignment: CDR1 SEHNR and CDR2 FQNEAQ (reference sequence). Trimming took 3 bases from V and 1 from J, leaving 4 bases between them. CDR3 sequence (DNA): TGTGCCAGCAGCTTCGGTTCTGGGGCCAACGTCCTGACTTTC. It translates to CASSFGSGANVLTF.

The chain employs TRBV5-1 and TRBJ2-3; TRBD2 matches at 10 bases. The V and J ends lost 2 bases and 5 bases, in that order; junction bases with no gene match: 17. The CDR3 runs 19 residues. From germline, CDR1 is SGHRS and CDR2 YFSETQ. This chain's CDR3 is CASSLMELAGARDQDTQYF. CDR3 DNA: TGCGCCAGCAGCTTAATGGAGCTAGCGGGAGCCCGGGATCAAGATACGCAGTATTTT.

V usage is TRBV12-5 and J usage is TRBJ1-6, with D possibly matching TRBD1 (6 bases). V lost 1 base, J lost 8 bases, and 6 bases lay in between. The germline CDR1 and CDR2 sequences are LGHNT and FRNRAP. The CDR3 extends over 13 amino acids. The DNA of the CDR3 is TGTGCTAGTGGTTTGGACAGGGATTCACCCCTCCACTTT. This translates into CASGLDRDSPLHF. The full variable domain, in which reference TRBV12-5 and TRBJ1-6 provide the parts outside the CDR3, is DARVTQTPRHKVTEMGQEVTMRCQPILGHNTVFWYRQTMMQGLELLAYFRNRAPLDDSGMPKDRFSAEMPDATLATLKIQPSEPRDSAVYFCASGLDRDSPLHFGNGTRLTVT.

This sequence joins TRBV18 and TRBJ2-1, with D uncertain. The V gene's germline CDR1 is KGHSH and CDR2 LQKENI. The CDR3 has 11 amino acids. Trimming pared 2 bases from V and 9 bases from J, leaving 5 bases between. The chain's CDR3 is CASSPGVEQFF. CDR3 nucleotide sequence: TGTGCCAGCTCACCAGGAGTTGAGCAGTTCTTC.

The chain combines TRBV11-2 with TRBJ2-2, with TRBD2 matching over 8 bases. Germline trimming cut 5 bases from V and 0 bases from J; bases unmatched to any gene: 14. The CDR3 length is 19 residues. Germline V gene sequence: CDR1 SGHAT, CDR2 FQNNGV. In DNA, the CDR3 is TGTGCCAGCAGCCAAAGCGCGGGGGGCCTAAACGCGAACACCGGGGAGCTGTTTTTT. It translates to CASSQSAGGLNANTGELFF.

This rearrangement joins TRBV11-2 to TRBJ1-3; 9 bases agree with TRBD1. Germline V CDR1 and CDR2: SGHAT, FQNNGV. There are 15 residues in the CDR3. V was clipped by 5 bases and J by 2 bases; unmatched bases: 4. CDR3 coding DNA: TGTGCCAGCAGCACGGACAGGGGAACTGGAAACACCATATATTTT. Translated: CASSTDRGTGNTIYF. Full variable domain (remainder filled in from reference TRBV11-2 and TRBJ1-3): EAGVAQSPRYKIIEKRQSVAFWCNPISGHATLYWYQQILGQGPKLLIQFQNNGVVDDSQLPKDRFSAERLKGVDSTLKIQPAKLEDSAVYLCASSTDRGTGNTIYFGEGSWLTVV.

V is TRBV3-1 (or the pseudogene TRBV3-2) and J is TRBJ2-1; no definite D call. Germline V gene lookup returns CDR1 LGHDT and CDR2 YNNKEL (reference sequence). The CDR3 extends over 16 amino acids. Trimming cost V 0 bases and J 4 bases, with 13 bases left between them. CDR3 in amino acids: CASSQDVQMGYNEQFF. The CDR3, as DNA: TGTGCCAGCAGCCAAGATGTACAGATGGGTTACAATGAGCAGTTCTTC.

With respect to this clone: Distinct nucleotide sequences in the sample also encode this CDR3. The gene calls are TRBV19 and TRBJ2-2; 10 bases are shared with TRBD2. V was pared by 5 bases and J by 1 base, with 4 bases of the junction left unmatched. The CDR3 totals 16 residues. Germline CDR1 reads LNHDA; CDR2 reads SQIVND (reference sequence). The CDR3 DNA follows: TGTGCCAGTAGTCCGTGGACTAGCGGGAACACCGGGGAGCTGTTTTTT. Amino acids: CASSPWTSGNTGELFF. Full variable domain (remainder filled in from reference TRBV19 and TRBJ2-2): DGGITQSPKYLFRKEGQNVTLSCEQNLNHDAMYWYRQDPGQGLRLIYYSQIVNDFQKGDIAEGYSVSREKKESFPLTVTSAQKNPTAFYLCASSPWTSGNTGELFFGEGSRLTVL.

The gene calls are TRBV7-8 and TRBJ2-7, with D unresolved. Trimming removed 5 bases at V and 5 bases at J, with 16 bases between. Germline-derived CDR1 and CDR2 are SGHVS and FQNEAQ. CDR3 length: 14 amino acids. DNA for the CDR3: TGTGCCAGCAGCCGCCGACACGATAATGACGAGCAGTACGTC. Translation gives CASSRRHDNDEQYV.

This clone is a singleton in its sample. This chain links TRBV4-2 with TRBJ2-1; D is possibly TRBD2 (6 bases). The V gene lost 2 bases and the J gene lost 10 bases, with 12 bases spanning the gap. The CDR3 consists of 13 residues. CDR1 and CDR2 from the germline V gene are LGHNA and YNFKEQ. CDR3 protein: CASSQHTSSEQFF. CDR3 bases: TGTGCCAGCAGCCAACACACTAGCTCGGAGCAGTTCTTC.